The 27 T cell receptor beta chains in this list originate from one sample, sequenced in a study of shared clonotypes between healthy human individuals. Sequencing used immunoSEQ multiplex PCR; TCRdb keeps in-frame clones, though not all of them. The data show fewer than 1 million clones, just over 95% seen once. Naive CD8 cells were CD45RO-negative, positively selected for CCR7, excluding terminally differentiated effector memory CD45RA+ cells. Specimen: naive CD8+ T cells sorted from blood. The receptors stem from a man aged 25-40 years in good health.

J is TRBJ2-1 and V is TRBV5-1, with D maybe TRBD2 (5 bases). The germline gives CDR1 SGHRS, CDR2 YFSETQ. The CDR3 totals 15 residues. V was shortened by 4 bases and J by 4 bases, with 15 bases between the two germline ends. CDR3 bases: TGCGCCAGCAGCCACACTAGTAGCCCTTACAATGAGCAGTTCTTC. Translating gives CASSHTSSPYNEQFF.

The rearrangement links TRBV6-6 to TRBJ2-1; D gene ambiguous. V was shortened by 5 bases and J by 6 bases, with 17 bases between the two germline ends. Germline loops: CDR1 MNHNY, CDR2 SVGAGI (reference sequence). The CDR3 sequence is 15 residues long. Written as DNA, the CDR3 is TGTGCCAGCAGTAAACTCCCTACTCCGTTCAATGAGCAGTTCTTC. Encoded protein: CASSKLPTPFNEQFF.

The rearrangement uses TRBV13 and TRBJ2-7; perhaps D is TRBD1 or TRBD2 (5 bases each). CDR3 length: 16 residues. Per the germline V gene, CDR1 is PRHDT and CDR2 is FYEKMQ (reference sequence). V lost 0 bases, J lost 0 bases, and 12 bases lay in between. CDR3 bases: TGTGCCAGCAGCTTAGGCCCCTGGGGGAACTCCTACGAGCAGTACTTC. It codes for CASSLGPWGNSYEQYF.

The rearrangement links TRBV14 to TRBJ2-1; the match to TRBD2 covers 8 bases. CDR1 SGHDN and CDR2 FVKESK come from the germline V gene. The CDR3 contains 17 residues. V was pared by 0 bases and J by 1 base, with 5 bases of the junction left unmatched. CDR3 region: CASSQDGAGGSYNEQFF. In DNA form, the CDR3 reads TGTGCCAGCAGCCAAGACGGGGCGGGAGGATCCTACAATGAGCAGTTCTTC.

J is TRBJ2-1 and V is TRBV9; 7 bases map to TRBD2. With 3 bases clipped from V and 5 bases from J, the junction kept 17 bases outside the gene matches. The CDR3 runs to 18 residues. The germline gives CDR1 SGDLS, CDR2 YYNGEE. CDR3 sequence: CASSEGGPIRGVDNEQFF. The CDR3 region has the DNA TGTGCCAGCAGCGAGGGAGGGCCGATTCGGGGTGTAGACAATGAGCAGTTCTTC.

For the CDR3, the DNA is TGTGCCAGCAGCTTAGCTTGGACAGGGCGTTGGATGAACACTGAAGCTTTCTTT. Protein sequence: CASSLAWTGRWMNTEAFF. The chain recombines TRBV7-2 with TRBJ1-1, with 8 bases identical to TRBD1. The CDR3 extends over 18 amino acids. Trimming took 0 bases from V and 0 from J; bases not matched to a gene: 9. Germline values: CDR1 SGHTA, CDR2 FQGNSA.

The J gene is TRBJ2-1, the V gene TRBV2; 12 bases are shared with TRBD2. This CDR3 comprises 18 residues. CDR1 and CDR2 (germline): SNHLY, FYNNEI. V dropped 10 bases and J dropped 6; count of bases not matched to a gene: 19. The CDR3 reads CANHFDREGLAGTNEQFF. CDR3 nucleotide sequence: TGTGCCAACCACTTCGACAGGGAGGGACTAGCGGGCACCAATGAGCAGTTCTTC. The full variable domain, its missing parts supplied by reference TRBV2 and TRBJ2-1, is EPEVTQTPSHQVTQMGQEVILRCVPISNHLYFYWYRQILGQKVEFLVSFYNNEISEKSEIFDDQFSVERPDGSNFTLKIRSTKLEDSAMYFCANHFDREGLAGTNEQFFGPGTRLTVL.

J is TRBJ2-1 and V is TRBV7-9, with 9 bases lining up with TRBD2. Germline assignment: CDR1 SEHNR and CDR2 FQNEAQ (reference sequence). This CDR3 contains 15 residues. The V segment lost 6 bases and the J segment 9 bases; nucleotides outside the gene matches: 12. The CDR3 is CASSTTSGFLFEQFF. The CDR3 bases are TGTGCCAGCAGTACGACTAGCGGATTCTTATTTGAGCAGTTCTTC.

This clone was found once. The CDR3 DNA is TGTGCCAGCGCCAGGGGGGACCGAACAGATACGCAGTATTTT. Its translation is CASARGDRTDTQYF. The gene calls are TRBV27 and TRBJ2-3, with D tentatively TRBD1 (7 bases). V was pared by 8 bases and J by 3 bases, with 15 bases between. Per the germline V gene, CDR1 is MNHEY and CDR2 is SMNVEV (reference sequence). This CDR3 is 14 amino acids long.

This chain connects TRBV7-9 to TRBJ2-2, with 7 bases that match TRBD2. CDR1 is SEHNR and CDR2 is FQNEAQ in the germline V gene (reference sequence). The CDR3 loop spans 16 amino acids. The trim removed 5 bases at V and 6 bases at J, leaving 12 bases unmatched. CDR3: CASSHKTSGLAGELFF. The DNA for the CDR3 is TGTGCCAGCAGCCACAAAACGAGCGGACTAGCCGGGGAGCTGTTTTTT.

The chain has TRBV11-2 and TRBJ2-7; D is undetermined. The germline V gene encodes CDR1 SGHAT and CDR2 FQNNGV. Trimming stripped 5 bases from V and 3 bases from J, with 8 bases between. This CDR3 spans 12 amino acids. The CDR3 region has the DNA TGTGCCAGCAGCGAGCTCATCTACGAGCAGTACTTC. Translating gives CASSELIYEQYF.

This clone showed up just a few times. The chain is built from TRBV6-1 and TRBJ1-5; D call uncertain. Germline V CDR1 and CDR2: MNHNS, SASEGT. The CDR3 has 16 amino acids. Trimming removed 0 bases at V and 6 bases at J, with 15 bases between. CDR3 nucleotide sequence: TGTGCCAGCAGTGAAGCGCGAAGGGAACGGCGTCAGCCCCAGCATTTT. It translates to CASSEARRERRQPQHF.

The V call is TRBV7-9, the J call TRBJ1-2, with 9 positions matching TRBD1. V lost 4 bases and J lost 8; bases outside the gene matches: 11. The CDR3 consists of 15 residues. The germline V gene has CDR1 SEHNR and CDR2 FQNEAQ (reference sequence). This CDR3 reads CASSSTDRGWSGYTF. CDR3 sequence (DNA): TGTGCCAGCAGCTCCACGGACAGGGGTTGGTCAGGCTACACCTTC.

The chain has TRBV6-5 and TRBJ2-7; 7 positions agree with TRBD1. The CDR3 length is 11 residues. J lost 3 bases, V lost 10 bases, and 3 bases had no gene match. Germline V gives CDR1 MNHEY, CDR2 SVGAGI. For the CDR3, the DNA is TGTGCCATCGGGGACAGCTACGAGCAGTACTTC. Protein: CAIGDSYEQYF.

The chain links TRBV6-5 to TRBJ1-1, with no clear D. CDR1 and CDR2 from the germline V gene are MNHEY and SVGAGI. V was shortened by 0 bases and J by 1 base, with 9 bases between the two germline ends. The CDR3 length is 15 residues. The CDR3 DNA sequence: TGTGCCAGCAGTTACTCGATTGGATGGAACACTGAAGCTTTCTTT. Its protein product is CASSYSIGWNTEAFF.

This rearrangement joins TRBV19 to TRBJ1-4, with D maybe TRBD1 (6 bases). Germline V gives CDR1 LNHDA, CDR2 SQIVND (reference sequence). This CDR3 is 17 amino acids long. V lost 6 bases, J lost 3 bases, and 20 bases lay in between. The CDR3 reads CASSQPVGGLANEKLFF. The CDR3 bases are TGTGCCAGTAGCCAACCCGTTGGGGGGCTGGCTAATGAAAAACTGTTTTTT. The whole variable domain, remainder taken from reference TRBV19 and TRBJ1-4, is DGGITQSPKYLFRKEGQNVTLSCEQNLNHDAMYWYRQDPGQGLRLIYYSQIVNDFQKGDIAEGYSVSREKKESFPLTVTSAQKNPTAFYLCASSQPVGGLANEKLFFGSGTQLSVL.

The chain recombines TRBV7-9 with TRBJ2-1; possibly TRBD1 for D (6 bases). This CDR3 comprises 11 residues. Germline V gene lookup returns CDR1 SEHNR and CDR2 FQNEAQ (reference sequence). The chain's CDR3 is CVSGTLNEQFF. DNA of the CDR3: TGTGTCTCCGGGACACTCAATGAGCAGTTCTTC.

The chain joins TRBV30 to TRBJ2-7; D ambiguous. Germline assignment: CDR1 GTSNPN and CDR2 SVGIG (reference sequence). The CDR3 sequence is 14 residues long. V gave up 2 bases and J gave up 0 bases, with 11 bases separating them. The CDR3, as DNA: TGTGCCTGGAGTTTCAGCGCCAGCTCCTACGAGCAGTACTTC. As protein: CAWSFSASSYEQYF.

The V call is TRBV5-5, the J call TRBJ2-2; no firm D call. CDR3 size: 16 residues. The V gene's germline CDR1 is SGHKS and CDR2 YYEKEE (reference sequence). Deletions cut 1 base from V and 6 bases from J, with 16 bases between. The CDR3 nucleotides are TGTGCCAGCAGCTTGTTCACAGACGGACGTTCCGGGGAGCTGTTTTTT. Protein product: CASSLFTDGRSGELFF.

The genes are TRBV19 and TRBJ1-1; maybe TRBD1 (6 bases). This CDR3 is 12 amino acids long. V dropped 5 bases and J dropped 8 bases, with 12 bases sitting between them. Germline loops: CDR1 LNHDA, CDR2 SQIVND (reference sequence). The CDR3 protein is CASSQGGSEAFF. Written as DNA, the CDR3 is TGTGCCAGTAGTCAAGGGGGATCGGAAGCTTTCTTT.

The chain uses TRBV6-1 and TRBJ2-1; D remains unclear. The CDR3 spans 17 residues. Germline CDR1 and CDR2: MNHNS and SASEGT. V lost 1 base, J lost 15 bases, and 28 bases lay in between. This CDR3 reads CASSEVPRRDAFPNLFF. The CDR3 nucleotides read TGTGCCAGCAGTGAAGTGCCCAGACGCGACGCGTTTCCCAATCTGTTCTTC.

The V call is TRBV6-1, the J call TRBJ2-2; perhaps TRBD1 as D (7 bases). The CDR3 is 15 amino acids. The germline V and J ends were trimmed by 6 bases and 3 bases, with 14 bases remaining between them. Germline assignment: CDR1 MNHNS and CDR2 SASEGT. CDR3: CASRYRGLDTGELFF. CDR3 coding DNA: TGTGCCAGCAGGTACAGGGGACTGGACACCGGGGAGCTGTTTTTT.

V gene TRBV7-8 combines with J gene TRBJ2-2, with a tentative D call TRBD1 (5 bases). V lost 1 base, J lost 5 bases, and 11 bases lay in between. There are 15 residues in the CDR3. Germline V gene lookup returns CDR1 SGHVS and CDR2 FQNEAQ. The CDR3 spells CASSLEGLGTGELFF. CDR3 DNA: TGTGCCAGCAGCTTAGAGGGGCTAGGAACCGGGGAGCTGTTTTTT.

With respect to this clone: The same CDR3 can be traced to other DNA sequences in this sample. The CDR3: CSVLGQNTGELFF. The CDR3, as DNA: TGCAGCGTTCTGGGACAGAACACCGGGGAGCTGTTTTTT. V usage is TRBV29-1 and J usage is TRBJ2-2, with TRBD1 as a possible D gene (6 bases). Germline CDR1 and CDR2: SQVTM and ANQGSEA. Trimming cost V 5 bases and J 1 base, with 8 bases left between them. CDR3 length equals 13 residues.

V usage is TRBV10-1 and J usage is TRBJ2-7, with 9 bases identical to TRBD2. Germline lookup yields CDR1 WNHNN and CDR2 SYGVQD (reference sequence). V trimming: 5 bases; J trimming: 2 bases; junction bases outside the gene matches: 4. The CDR3 covers 14 residues. In nucleotides, the CDR3 is TGCGCCAGCAGTCGTAGCGGGAGCCCCTACGAGCAGTACTTC. Translated, it gives CASSRSGSPYEQYF.

J is TRBJ2-1 and V is TRBV5-8, with TRBD2 matching 8 bases. Germline V gives CDR1 SGHTS, CDR2 YDEGEE. The V segment lost 0 bases and the J segment 6 bases; nucleotides outside the gene matches: 11. The CDR3 spans 17 residues. For the CDR3, the DNA is TGTGCCAGCAGCTTGGCGGGGGCGCGCGGGAGGATCAATGAGCAGTTCTTC. It yields the protein CASSLAGARGRINEQFF.

This chain joins TRBV9 and TRBJ1-1; D is undetermined. The CDR3 sequence is 14 residues long. Trimming took 2 bases from V and 2 from J, leaving 10 bases between them. Germline V CDR1 and CDR2: SGDLS, YYNGEE. CDR3 sequence (DNA): TGTGCCAGCAGCGTTTCATCCGTCAACACTGAAGCTTTCTTT. This gives the protein CASSVSSVNTEAFF.